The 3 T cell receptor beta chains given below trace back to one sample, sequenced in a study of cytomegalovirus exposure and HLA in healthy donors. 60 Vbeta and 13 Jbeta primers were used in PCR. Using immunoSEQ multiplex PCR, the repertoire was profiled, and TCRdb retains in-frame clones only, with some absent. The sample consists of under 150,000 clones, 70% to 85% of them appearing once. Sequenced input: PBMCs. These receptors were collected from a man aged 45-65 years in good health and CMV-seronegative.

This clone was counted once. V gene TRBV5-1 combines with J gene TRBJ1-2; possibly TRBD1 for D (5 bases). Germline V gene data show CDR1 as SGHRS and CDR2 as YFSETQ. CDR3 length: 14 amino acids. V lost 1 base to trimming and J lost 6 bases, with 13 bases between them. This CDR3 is CASSLLGGADGYTF. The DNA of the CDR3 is TGCGCCAGCAGCTTGTTAGGAGGGGCGGATGGCTACACCTTC.

CDR3 protein: CAWSVNRGAFF. DNA of the CDR3: TGTGCCTGGAGTGTAAACCGAGGAGCTTTCTTT. This chain links TRBV30 with TRBJ1-1; D is undetermined. Trimming took off 0 bases at V and 10 bases at J, with 9 bases between the two ends. Germline assignment: CDR1 GTSNPN and CDR2 SVGIG (reference sequence). The length of the CDR3 is 11 residues.

The CDR3 reads CASSLAVPAGQPQHF. The CDR3, as DNA: TGTGCCAGCAGTTTGGCTGTACCCGCGGGTCAGCCCCAGCATTTT. The chain joins TRBV6-5 to TRBJ1-5, with D hard to call. This CDR3 region has 15 residues. Trimming cost V 4 bases and J 6 bases, with 16 bases left between them. Germline CDR1 is MNHEY and CDR2 is SVGAGI.